The 28 T cell receptor beta chains reported below all come from one sample, sequenced in a study of cytomegalovirus exposure and HLA in healthy donors. The assay was immunoSEQ multiplex PCR, and TCRdb's table has in-frame clones only and misses some. This sample has about 310,000 clones, with 88% found just once. Sequencing was performed on PBMCs. These receptor sequences come from a young man in good health and CMV-seronegative.

The rearrangement links TRBV10-1 to TRBJ2-2, with TRBD1 as a possible D gene (6 bases). The V and J ends lost 2 bases and 7 bases respectively, with 8 bases between them. Germline V lookup: CDR1 WNHNN, CDR2 SYGVQD (reference sequence). CDR3 length equals 13 residues. CDR3 in DNA: TGCGCCAGCAGTGAGGTGGACAGCGGGGAGCTGTTTTTT. Amino acids: CASSEVDSGELFF.

The chain uses TRBV21-1 and TRBJ2-5; the D call of TRBD1 is as the table states it, not checked on the DNA. TRBV21-1 is noted as a pseudogene. The CDR3 runs to 15 residues. Written as DNA, the CDR3 is TGTGCCAGCAGCAAAGATCGTCCAGGGGAAGAGACCCAGTACTTC. Protein sequence: CASSKDRPGEETQYF.

V usage is TRBV9 and J usage is TRBJ2-2, with unresolved D. CDR1 is SGDLS and CDR2 is YYNGEE in the germline V gene. Trimming pared 4 bases from V and 7 bases from J, leaving 8 bases between. The CDR3 is 12 amino acids. The DNA for the CDR3 is TGTGCCAGCAGCCCCAGTGTCGGGGAGCTGTTTTTT. Amino acid sequence: CASSPSVGELFF.

J is TRBJ2-7 and V is TRBV7-2; 9 nucleotides align to TRBD1. Trimming cost V 8 bases and J 2 bases; bases outside gene matches: 4. This CDR3 is built from 13 residues. The germline CDR1 and CDR2 sequences are SGHTA and FQGNSA. CDR3 bases: TGTGCCAGCGGCCGACAGGGGGCCTACGAGCAGTACTTC. It encodes CASGRQGAYEQYF. Looking up the rest from reference TRBV7-2 and TRBJ2-7 gives the full variable domain: GAGVSQSPSNKVTEKGKDVELRCDPISGHTALYWYRQSLGQGLEFLIYFQGNSAPDKSGLPSDRFSAERTGGSVSTLTIQRTQQEDSAVYLCASGRQGAYEQYFGPGTRLTVT.

The chain has TRBV6-5 and TRBJ2-7; 10 bases align to TRBD1. CDR3 length: 15 residues. Germline V lookup: CDR1 MNHEY, CDR2 SVGAGI. V trimming: 0 bases; J trimming: 5 bases; junction bases outside the gene matches: 4. The CDR3 loop is CASSYSWDRGHEQYF. CDR3 nucleotide sequence: TGTGCCAGCAGTTACTCTTGGGACAGGGGCCACGAGCAGTACTTC.

The DNA for the CDR3 is TGTGCCAGCAGGCATGGGACAGGGGCAGATACGCAGTATTTT. This gives the protein CASRHGTGADTQYF. The gene calls are TRBV7-9 and TRBJ2-3, with 10 bases aligning to TRBD1. CDR1 is SEHNR and CDR2 is FQNEAQ in the germline V gene (reference sequence). The junction had 4 bases not matched to a gene; V was cut back by 6 bases and J by 4 bases. The CDR3 is 14 residues long.

The chain recombines TRBV19 with TRBJ2-3, with TRBD2 matching over 7 bases. V lost 10 bases, J lost 3 bases, and 10 bases stayed unmatched. The CDR3 has 14 amino acids. In germline, CDR1 is LNHDA, CDR2 SQIVND (reference sequence). The CDR3 bases are TGTGCCACCCCAGGCGGGGGTGAGACAGATACGCAGTATTTT. Protein: CATPGGGETDTQYF.

This chain uses TRBV6-1 with TRBJ1-1, with D maybe TRBD1 (5 bases). CDR3 length: 15 amino acids. V was shortened by 5 bases and J by 5 bases, with 18 bases between the two germline ends. CDR1 and CDR2 from the germline V gene are MNHNS and SASEGT. The CDR3 DNA sequence: TGTGCCAGCAGTCTAGAGGGAGGGGATCGGACTGAAGCTTTCTTT. Its protein product is CASSLEGGDRTEAFF.

This clone occurred a few times. This rearrangement joins TRBV10-1 to TRBJ1-4; D unclear. From germline, CDR1 is WNHNN and CDR2 SYGVQD (reference sequence). This CDR3 comprises 14 residues. Trimming removed 6 bases from V and 5 bases from J, with 13 bases in between. The CDR3 loop is CASRASGMNEKLFF. The CDR3 DNA reads TGCGCCAGCAGAGCCTCGGGGATGAATGAAAAACTGTTTTTT.

The chain is built from TRBV4-1 and TRBJ2-3, with 7 bases that match TRBD2. This CDR3 has 15 amino acids. Germline V gives CDR1 MGHRA, CDR2 YSYEKL. The trim removed 1 base at V and 2 bases at J, leaving 3 bases unmatched. The CDR3 protein is CASSQVLAPTDTQYF. The DNA of the CDR3 is TGCGCCAGCAGCCAAGTACTAGCGCCCACAGATACGCAGTATTTT.

The chain has TRBV7-2 and TRBJ2-3, with 13 bases matching TRBD2. CDR3 length: 15 residues. Germline values: CDR1 SGHTA, CDR2 FQGNSA. The V gene end was trimmed by 4 bases and the J gene end by 4 bases; junction bases not matched to a gene: 2. The CDR3 region is CASSSTSGGPDTQYF. CDR3 coding DNA: TGTGCCAGCAGCTCGACTAGCGGGGGGCCAGATACGCAGTATTTT. Full variable domain (remainder filled in from reference TRBV7-2 and TRBJ2-3): GAGVSQSPSNKVTEKGKDVELRCDPISGHTALYWYRQSLGQGLEFLIYFQGNSAPDKSGLPSDRFSAERTGGSVSTLTIQRTQQEDSAVYLCASSSTSGGPDTQYFGPGTRLTVL.

The rearrangement uses TRBV19 and TRBJ1-1; D unresolved. CDR3 length equals 13 residues. Looked up from germline, CDR1 is LNHDA and CDR2 is SQIVND (reference sequence). Trimming removed 7 bases at V and 1 base at J, with 10 bases between. The DNA of the CDR3 is TGTGCCAGTATGACAAACAGGAACACTGAAGCTTTCTTT. This gives the protein CASMTNRNTEAFF.

The gene calls are TRBV19 and TRBJ1-5; possible D gene TRBD1, 5 bases. CDR1 is LNHDA and CDR2 is SQIVND in the germline V gene (reference sequence). The CDR3 loop spans 13 amino acids. V gave up 7 bases and J gave up 1 base, with 8 bases separating them. This chain's CDR3 is CASMPGSNQPQHF. For the CDR3, the DNA is TGTGCCAGTATGCCAGGGAGCAATCAGCCCCAGCATTTT.

The J gene is TRBJ2-1, the V gene TRBV30, with D maybe TRBD1 (5 bases). The CDR3 runs 11 residues. CDR1 and CDR2 from the germline V gene are GTSNPN and SVGIG (reference sequence). V shed 0 bases and J shed 15 bases, with 12 bases lying between them. The CDR3 region is CAWSVSRVPFF. DNA of the CDR3: TGTGCCTGGAGTGTGAGCAGGGTGCCGTTCTTC. The full variable domain, in which reference TRBV30 and TRBJ2-1 provide the parts outside the CDR3, is SQTIHQWPATLVQPVGSPLSLECTVEGTSNPNLYWYRQAAGRGLQLLFYSVGIGQISSEVPQNLSASRPQDRQFILSSKKLLLSDSGFYLCAWSVSRVPFFGPGTRLTVL.

This clone appeared a single time. The genes are TRBV2 and TRBJ1-4; tentatively, D is TRBD1 (5 bases). This CDR3 has 14 amino acids. Germline V gene data show CDR1 as SNHLY and CDR2 as FYNNEI. The V end lost 3 bases, the J end lost 6 bases, and 11 bases lay between the germline ends. The CDR3 here is CASSEGGTDEKLFF. The CDR3 DNA reads as TGTGCCAGCAGTGAGGGGGGGACGGATGAAAAACTGTTTTTT.

This chain connects TRBV30 to TRBJ1-1; 7 bases align to TRBD1. From germline, CDR1 is GTSNPN and CDR2 SVGIG (reference sequence). The trim removed 5 bases at V and 8 bases at J, leaving 11 bases unmatched. CDR3 length: 13 residues. CDR3 region: CAWAPGQTLEAFF. CDR3 coding DNA: TGTGCCTGGGCCCCGGGACAGACCCTAGAAGCTTTCTTT.

This chain uses TRBV30 with TRBJ1-1, with TRBD1 identical over 10 bases. Losses at the gene ends were 0 bases for V and 4 bases for J; bases not matched to a gene: 8. Germline CDR1 is GTSNPN and CDR2 is SVGIG (reference sequence). The CDR3 is made up of 16 amino acids. CDR3 amino acids: CAWSVGPGQGTTEAFF. The CDR3 DNA follows: TGTGCCTGGAGTGTAGGCCCGGGACAGGGGACCACTGAAGCTTTCTTT.

The chain recombines TRBV6-5 with TRBJ2-7; 8 bases match TRBD2. CDR1 is MNHEY, CDR2 SVGAGI, per germline. The CDR3 covers 16 residues. Unmatched junction bases numbered 6, after V lost 2 bases and J lost 0 bases. CDR3 sequence: CASSYASGTSSYEQYF. The CDR3 DNA reads TGTGCCAGCAGTTACGCCTCAGGGACTAGCTCCTACGAGCAGTACTTC.

The chain recombines TRBV7-8 with TRBJ2-3; TRBD1 might be the D (6 bases). Per the germline V gene, CDR1 is SGHVS and CDR2 is FQNEAQ. V gave up 5 bases and J gave up 1 base, with 19 bases separating them. The CDR3 runs to 17 residues. For the CDR3, the DNA is TGTGCCAGCAGCCGAGCCCCACAGGGCGGCCGCACAGATACGCAGTATTTT. Amino acids: CASSRAPQGGRTDTQYF.

The chain uses TRBV4-3 and TRBJ1-2; 7 nucleotides match TRBD1. This CDR3 has 16 residues. Losses at the gene ends were 4 bases for V and 7 bases for J; bases not matched to a gene: 15. Germline-derived CDR1 and CDR2 are LGHNA and YSLEER. CDR3 residues: CASSPPGYRGAVGYTF. Written as DNA, the CDR3 is TGCGCCAGCAGCCCCCCGGGCTACAGGGGAGCGGTTGGCTACACCTTC.

The V and J genes are TRBV7-2 and TRBJ2-7; 11 bases agree with TRBD1. From germline, CDR1 is SGHTA and CDR2 FQGNSA. V trimming: 5 bases; J trimming: 2 bases; junction bases outside the gene matches: 5. CDR3 length: 15 residues. DNA of the CDR3: TGTGCCAGCAGCCCAGGGACAGGGGGTCCCTACGAGCAGTACTTC. It codes for CASSPGTGGPYEQYF. The full variable domain, completed using reference TRBV7-2 and TRBJ2-7, is GAGVSQSPSNKVTEKGKDVELRCDPISGHTALYWYRQSLGQGLEFLIYFQGNSAPDKSGLPSDRFSAERTGGSVSTLTIQRTQQEDSAVYLCASSPGTGGPYEQYFGPGTRLTVT.

CDR3 nucleotides: TGCGCCAGCAGCCAAGATCCTCGGCAGGCGAACACCGGGGAGCTGTTTTTT. The encoded protein is CASSQDPRQANTGELFF. The chain couples TRBV4-1 to TRBJ2-2; D ambiguous. The V gene's germline CDR1 is MGHRA and CDR2 YSYEKL. V was cut by 0 bases and J by 0 bases, with 11 bases left in between. The CDR3 is 17 residues long.

The J gene is TRBJ1-4, the V gene TRBV13; D gene uncertain. CDR3 length: 15 residues. Deletions cut 3 bases from V and 3 bases from J, with 11 bases between. Per germline, CDR1 PRHDT and CDR2 FYEKMQ (reference sequence). The CDR3 coding sequence is TGTGCCAGCAGCTTTTTGAGCGCAGCTAATGAAAAACTGTTTTTT. This sequence encodes CASSFLSAANEKLFF.

The chain combines TRBV7-2 with TRBJ2-7; the match to TRBD2 covers 9 bases. The trim removed 1 base at V and 3 bases at J, leaving 10 bases unmatched. The CDR3 length is 17 residues. Germline V gene data show CDR1 as SGHTA and CDR2 as FQGNSA. As DNA, the CDR3 is TGTGCCAGCAGCTTAGATGCTCCTAGCGGGGCCATCTACGAGCAGTACTTC. Its translation: CASSLDAPSGAIYEQYF.

The V and J genes are TRBV6-4 and TRBJ2-6; D may be TRBD1 (6 bases). Germline V CDR1 and CDR2: MRHNA, SNTAGT. This CDR3 has 16 amino acids. Between the trimmed V and J ends, which lost 6 bases and 2 bases, there was a span of 14 bases. As DNA, the CDR3 is TGTGCCAGCAGCCCCCGTGAGGGGGCTGGGGCCAACGTCCTGACTTTC. It is translated as CASSPREGAGANVLTF.

The chain combines TRBV15 with TRBJ2-7; 7 nucleotides agree with TRBD1. CDR3 length: 14 residues. The junction had 3 bases not matched to a gene; V was cut back by 4 bases and J by 0 bases. Germline values: CDR1 LNHNV, CDR2 YYDKDF (reference sequence). The CDR3 coding sequence is TGTGCCACCAGCACTGGGGACAGCTCCTACGAGCAGTACTTC. Translated: CATSTGDSSYEQYF.

J is TRBJ2-5 and V is TRBV4-1; D might be TRBD2 (6 bases). The germline V gene has CDR1 MGHRA and CDR2 YSYEKL. The CDR3 is made up of 15 amino acids. Trimming cost V 1 base and J 10 bases, with 19 bases left between them. The CDR3 sequence: CASSQAGSGREYQYF. CDR3 bases: TGCGCCAGCAGCCAAGCGGGCAGCGGACGGGAGTACCAGTACTTC.

V gene TRBV11-2 combines with J gene TRBJ1-2, with D possibly TRBD1 on 5 matching bases. V shed 6 bases and J shed 0 bases, with 14 bases lying between them. Per the germline V gene, CDR1 is SGHAT and CDR2 is FQNNGV. This CDR3 region has 15 residues. The CDR3 DNA follows: TGTGCCAGCAGGAAAACAGGCCCCGCTAACTATGGCTACACCTTC. Translation gives CASRKTGPANYGYTF.